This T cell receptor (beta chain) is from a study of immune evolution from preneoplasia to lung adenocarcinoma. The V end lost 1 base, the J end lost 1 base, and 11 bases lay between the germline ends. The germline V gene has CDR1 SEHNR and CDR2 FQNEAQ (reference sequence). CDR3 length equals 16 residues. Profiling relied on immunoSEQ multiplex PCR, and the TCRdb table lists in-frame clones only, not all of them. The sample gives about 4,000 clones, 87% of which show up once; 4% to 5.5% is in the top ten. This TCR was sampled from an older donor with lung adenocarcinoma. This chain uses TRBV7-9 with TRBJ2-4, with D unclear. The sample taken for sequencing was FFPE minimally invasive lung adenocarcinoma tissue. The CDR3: CASSLGAGTAKNIQYF. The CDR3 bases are TGTGCCAGCAGCTTAGGTGCTGGTACCGCCAAAAACATTCAGTACTTC.